The 15 T cell receptor beta chains below were found in one sample sequenced in a study of PD-L1 blockade in urothelial cancer. Method: immunoSEQ multiplex PCR; TCRdb's copy keeps in-frame clones and lacks some. The sample has about 40,000 clones, around four fifths seen once; the top ten hold approximately 15%. The material was PBMCs, obtained around atezolizumab (anti-PD-L1) treatment. These TCRs come from a man between 60 and 70 years old with urothelial cancer.

CDR3 in amino acids: CASSLAGAGNTIYF. DNA of the CDR3: TGTGCCAGCAGCTTGGCAGGTGCTGGAAACACCATATATTTT. The rearrangement joins TRBV5-4 to TRBJ1-3, with D unresolved. CDR1 is SGHNT, CDR2 YYREEE, per germline (reference sequence). V lost 0 bases and J lost 2, with 6 bases in between. The CDR3 extends over 14 amino acids.

The rearrangement uses TRBV4-3 and TRBJ2-7; 12 bases align to TRBD2. The V and J ends lost 0 bases and 6 bases, in that order; junction bases with no gene match: 18. In germline, CDR1 is LGHNA, CDR2 YSLEER. The CDR3 has 20 residues. The CDR3 sequence: CASSQDSLPLLAGGLLEQYF. The CDR3 region has the DNA TGCGCCAGCAGCCAAGATTCCCTCCCACTTCTAGCGGGAGGGCTTCTCGAGCAGTACTTC.

The gene calls are TRBV7-6 and TRBJ2-7; D possibly corresponds to TRBD2 (6 bases). In germline, CDR1 is SGHVS, CDR2 FNYEAQ. The CDR3 loop spans 16 amino acids. The V and J ends lost 5 bases and 2 bases respectively, with 19 bases between them. The CDR3 here is CASSPRGGVLAYEQYF. CDR3 coding DNA: TGTGCCAGCAGCCCCCGGGGAGGTGTGCTGGCCTACGAGCAGTACTTC. The entire variable domain, with the rest obtained from reference TRBV7-6 and TRBJ2-7, is as follows: GAGVSQSPRYKVTKRGQDVALRCDPISGHVSLYWYRQALGQGPEFLTYFNYEAQQDKSGLPNDRFSAERPEGSISTLTIQRTEQRDSAMYRCASSPRGGVLAYEQYFGPGTRLTVT.

V is TRBV18 and J is TRBJ1-1; D remains unclear. The germline V and J ends were trimmed by 2 bases and 1 base, with 14 bases remaining between them. Per the germline V gene, CDR1 is KGHSH and CDR2 is LQKENI. There are 16 residues in the CDR3. CDR3 in amino acids: CASSPESRVGNTEAFF. The DNA of the CDR3 is TGTGCCAGCTCACCAGAATCACGGGTCGGGAACACTGAAGCTTTCTTT.

CDR3 in amino acids: CASSWTPLNQPQHF. In DNA form, the CDR3 reads TGTGCCAGCAGCTGGACACCCCTGAATCAGCCCCAGCATTTT. The chain has TRBV28 and TRBJ1-5; D might be TRBD1 (5 bases). The CDR3 is 14 amino acids. V gave up 6 bases and J gave up 4 bases, with 13 bases separating them. Germline V CDR1 and CDR2: MDHEN, SYDVKM.

The rearrangement joins TRBV19 to TRBJ2-5; TRBD1 aligns across 7 bases. Germline CDR1 and CDR2: LNHDA and SQIVND (reference sequence). This CDR3 has 14 amino acids. The ends lost 4 bases at V and 5 bases at J; junction bases unmatched: 7. The CDR3, as DNA: TGTGCCAGTAGTAAAGGGACAGCTCTGGAGACCCAGTACTTC. Protein product: CASSKGTALETQYF.

This rearrangement joins TRBV15 to TRBJ2-7; 8 positions match TRBD1. V lost 4 bases to trimming and J lost 0 bases; unmatched junction nucleotides: 8. Germline assignment: CDR1 LNHNV and CDR2 YYDKDF (reference sequence). This CDR3 region has 16 residues. CDR3 bases: TGTGCCACCAGCAAGGGCGGGACAGGTAGCTCCTACGAGCAGTACTTC. It translates to CATSKGGTGSSYEQYF.

The CDR3 protein is CASSPDSEAFF. CDR3 in DNA: TGTGCCAGCTCTCCTGACAGTGAAGCTTTCTTT. This chain links TRBV18 with TRBJ1-1, with a possible D match to TRBD1 (5 bases). Per the germline V gene, CDR1 is KGHSH and CDR2 is LQKENI. Trimming removed 6 bases from V and 7 bases from J, with 9 bases in between. The CDR3 sequence is 11 residues long.

The chain joins TRBV19 to TRBJ2-3; 9 bases match TRBD1. Germline V CDR1 and CDR2: LNHDA, SQIVND (reference sequence). The CDR3 runs 17 residues. The ends lost 5 bases at V and 4 bases at J; junction bases unmatched: 13. The CDR3 reads CASSAFRDRVIPDTQYF. In nucleotides, the CDR3 is TGTGCCAGTAGTGCGTTCCGGGACAGGGTGATCCCAGATACGCAGTATTTT.

The sample holds one count of this clone. The chain is built from TRBV19 and TRBJ1-1; D is unclear. Trimming removed 3 bases from V and 1 base from J, with 12 bases in between. Germline V lookup: CDR1 LNHDA, CDR2 SQIVND (reference sequence). The CDR3 has 15 residues. CDR3 region: CASSIGGGKNTEAFF. The CDR3 nucleotides are TGTGCCAGTAGTATTGGTGGAGGGAAGAACACTGAAGCTTTCTTT.

This clone was counted only a few times. The genes are TRBV25-1 and TRBJ1-2, with D perhaps matching TRBD1 (6 bases). The CDR3 contains 14 residues. V was pared by 6 bases and J by 0 bases, with 11 bases between. Germline values: CDR1 MGHDK, CDR2 SYGVNS. CDR3 in DNA: TGTGCCAGCAGCTTGGGGGCCTCTAACTATGGCTACACCTTC. This gives the protein CASSLGASNYGYTF.

V and J are TRBV4-3 and TRBJ2-3; 7 nucleotides align to TRBD2. This CDR3 has 15 amino acids. Germline V lookup: CDR1 LGHNA, CDR2 YSLEER. With V trimmed by 2 bases and J by 0 bases, 2 bases remained unmatched. DNA for the CDR3: TGCGCCAGCAGCCAACGACTAGCAAGCACAGATACGCAGTATTTT. Residues: CASSQRLASTDTQYF.

This clone was detected only a few times. This chain links TRBV6-5 with TRBJ2-1, with 8 bases fitting TRBD2. The CDR3 sequence is 14 residues long. The V segment lost 6 bases and the J segment 0 bases; nucleotides outside the gene matches: 1. In germline, CDR1 is MNHEY, CDR2 SVGAGI. The CDR3 spells CASSGLASYNEQFF. The CDR3 DNA reads as TGTGCCAGCAGCGGACTAGCCTCCTACAATGAGCAGTTCTTC.

The J gene is TRBJ1-4, the V gene TRBV28; no clear D. CDR1 is MDHEN and CDR2 is SYDVKM in the germline V gene. The CDR3 loop spans 15 amino acids. V was shortened by 5 bases and J by 0 bases, with 10 bases between the two germline ends. The CDR3: CASSPPGTTNEKLFF. In nucleotides, the CDR3 is TGTGCCAGCAGTCCCCCCGGGACAACTAATGAAAAACTGTTTTTT.

The chain uses TRBV2 and TRBJ2-5, with TRBD2 identical over 7 bases. J was trimmed by 0 bases and V by 8 bases; bases with no gene match: 6. Germline CDR1 and CDR2: SNHLY and FYNNEI. This CDR3 comprises 14 residues. The DNA of the CDR3 is TGTGCCAGCTGCGGGGGTCCGTACCAAGAGACCCAGTACTTC. Protein: CASCGGPYQETQYF.